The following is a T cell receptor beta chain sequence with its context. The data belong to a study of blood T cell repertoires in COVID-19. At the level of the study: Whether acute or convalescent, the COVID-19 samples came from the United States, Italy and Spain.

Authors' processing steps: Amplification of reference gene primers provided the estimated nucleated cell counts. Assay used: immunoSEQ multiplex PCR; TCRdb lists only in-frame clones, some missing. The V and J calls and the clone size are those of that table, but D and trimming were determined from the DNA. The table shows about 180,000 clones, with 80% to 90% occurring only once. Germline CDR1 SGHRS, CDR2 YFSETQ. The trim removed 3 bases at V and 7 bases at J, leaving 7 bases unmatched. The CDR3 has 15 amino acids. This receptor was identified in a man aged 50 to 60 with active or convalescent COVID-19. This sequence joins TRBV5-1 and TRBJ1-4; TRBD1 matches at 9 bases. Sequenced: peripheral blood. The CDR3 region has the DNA TGCGCCAGCAGCTGGACAGGGGAGTTGTCTGAAAAACTGTTTTTT. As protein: CASSWTGELSEKLFF. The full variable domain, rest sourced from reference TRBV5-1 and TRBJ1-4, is KAGVTQTPRYLIKTRGQQVTLSCSPISGHRSVSWYQQTPGQGLQFLFEYFSETQRNKGNFPGRFSGRQFSNSRSEMNVSTLELGDSALYLCASSWTGELSEKLFFGSGTQLSVL.